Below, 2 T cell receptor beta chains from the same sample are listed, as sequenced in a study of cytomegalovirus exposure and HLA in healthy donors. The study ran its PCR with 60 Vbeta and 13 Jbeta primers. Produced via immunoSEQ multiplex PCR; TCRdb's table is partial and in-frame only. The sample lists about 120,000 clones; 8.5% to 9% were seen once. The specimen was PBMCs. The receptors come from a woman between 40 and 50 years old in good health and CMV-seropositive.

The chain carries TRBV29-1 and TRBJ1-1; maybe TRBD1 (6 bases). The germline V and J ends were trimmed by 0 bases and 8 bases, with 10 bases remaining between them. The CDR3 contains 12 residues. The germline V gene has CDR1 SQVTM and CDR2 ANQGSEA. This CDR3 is CSVEDQTGEAFF. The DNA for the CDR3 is TGCAGCGTTGAAGATCAGACAGGCGAAGCTTTCTTT.

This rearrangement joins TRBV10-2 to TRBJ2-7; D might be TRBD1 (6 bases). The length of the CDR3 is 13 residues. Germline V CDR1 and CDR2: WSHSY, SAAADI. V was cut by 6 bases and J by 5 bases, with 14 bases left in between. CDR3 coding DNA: TGCGCCAGCAGGGACCCAGGGGCTCACGAGCAGTACTTC. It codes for CASRDPGAHEQYF.